The 5 T cell receptor beta chains in this list originate from one sample, sequenced in a study of blood T cell repertoires in COVID-19. Sequenced by immunoSEQ multiplex PCR; TCRdb stores in-frame clones only, minus some. The data contain over 350,000 clones, 88% of them singletons. Sequenced material: PBMCs or T cells enriched from blood (not recorded which). All receptors derive from a woman in her twenties or thirties with acute COVID-19.

The genes are TRBV10-3 and TRBJ1-4; 9 bases align to TRBD1. The ends lost 5 bases at V and 7 bases at J; junction bases unmatched: 8. CDR3 length equals 15 residues. The germline V gene has CDR1 ENHRY and CDR2 SYGVKD. DNA of the CDR3: TGTGCCATCAGTCTCGGGACAGGGTCAGGTGAAAAACTGTTTTTT. Translated, it gives CAISLGTGSGEKLFF.

The V call is TRBV4-2, the J call TRBJ2-7, with D possibly matching TRBD1 (6 bases). CDR3 length: 15 amino acids. The germline V gene has CDR1 LGHNA and CDR2 YNFKEQ. The V end lost 0 bases, the J end lost 1 base, and 10 bases lay between the germline ends. The CDR3 bases are TGTGCCAGCAGCCAAGATGCAGGGGCATCCTACGAGCAGTACTTC. Protein product: CASSQDAGASYEQYF.

Note on this clone: At the DNA level, this CDR3 is encoded by other sequences in the same sample as well. The rearrangement links TRBV20-1 to TRBJ1-1, with a tentative D call TRBD1 (5 bases). The CDR3 extends over 13 amino acids. Germline V gene lookup returns CDR1 DFQATT and CDR2 SNEGSKA (reference sequence). Between the trimmed V and J ends, which lost 3 bases and 0 bases, there was a span of 8 bases. CDR3 sequence (DNA): TGCAGTGCTAGTCAGGGCATGAACACTGAAGCTTTCTTT. Encoded protein: CSASQGMNTEAFF.

This clone came up once. The chain is built from TRBV30 and TRBJ1-4; TRBD1 aligns across 9 bases. Germline V gene lookup returns CDR1 GTSNPN and CDR2 SVGIG (reference sequence). J was trimmed by 6 bases and V by 5 bases; bases with no gene match: 10. This CDR3 comprises 15 residues. CDR3 DNA sequence: TGTGCCTGGGGGAAAACCGGGACAGGGTATGAAAAACTGTTTTTT. Protein sequence: CAWGKTGTGYEKLFF.

The V gene is TRBV5-5, the J gene TRBJ2-3, with 7 bases that match TRBD1. The V and J ends lost 5 bases and 4 bases, in that order; junction bases with no gene match: 10. From germline, CDR1 is SGHKS and CDR2 YYEKEE (reference sequence). The CDR3 extends over 15 amino acids. The CDR3 DNA is TGTGCCAGCAGACCCACACAGGGGTGGGCAGATACGCAGTATTTT. Protein sequence: CASRPTQGWADTQYF. Together with reference TRBV5-5 and TRBJ2-3, the CDR3 gives the full variable domain: DAGVTQSPTHLIKTRGQQVTLRCSPISGHKSVSWYQQVLGQGPQFIFQYYEKEERGRGNFPDRFSARQFPNYSSELNVNALLLGDSALYLCASRPTQGWADTQYFGPGTRLTVL.